This TCR beta chain is drawn from a study of blood T cell repertoires in COVID-19. Overall study: The study drew acute and convalescent COVID-19 samples from the United States, Italy and Spain. From T cells, B-cell-depleted T cells, or PBMCs came the material, which was cDNA or gDNA.

How the authors handled the data: Reference gene primer amplification gave nucleated cell count estimates. Some clones are missing from TCRdb's copy, which holds only in-frame ones; the method was immunoSEQ multiplex PCR. The V and J calls and clone size are taken from that table; D and trimming were inferred from the DNA. The sample yields about 220,000 clones, 80% to 90% seen once. The CDR3 has 15 residues. CDR1 is MDHEN and CDR2 is SYDVKM in the germline V gene. The V segment lost 3 bases and the J segment 4 bases; nucleotides outside the gene matches: 6. The origin of this receptor is a man younger than 40 with active or convalescent COVID-19. The gene calls are TRBV28 and TRBJ1-1; 9 positions match TRBD1. Sequencing used peripheral blood. This CDR3 reads CASSLAHRGPTEAFF. DNA for the CDR3: TGTGCCAGCAGTTTGGCTCACAGGGGGCCCACTGAAGCTTTCTTT.